This TCR beta chain originates from a study of blood T cell repertoires in COVID-19. Study information: Samples representing acute and convalescent COVID-19 were sourced from the United States, Italy and Spain. Sample material is recorded as cDNA or gDNA derived from T cells, B-cell-depleted T cells, or PBMCs.

As originally analysed: Reference gene primer amplification yielded estimated nucleated cell counts. Profiled with immunoSEQ multiplex PCR; TCRdb holds only in-frame clones, not every one. The V and J calls and clone size come from that table; D and trimming were worked out from the DNA. The sample holds about 200,000 clones; around 90% are singletons and the top ten take roughly 6.7%. This clonotype was sampled from a man in his forties with acute or convalescent COVID-19. The specimen was peripheral blood.

The chain's CDR3 is CASSQAQATNEKLFF. The DNA for the CDR3 is TGCGCCAGCAGCCAAGCACAGGCAACTAATGAAAAACTGTTTTTT. The chain joins TRBV4-3 to TRBJ1-4, with D possibly matching TRBD1 (5 bases). This CDR3 has 15 residues. Per germline, CDR1 LGHNA and CDR2 YSLEER. V lost 1 base and J 0 bases, leaving 6 bases between the germline ends.